This is a list of T cell receptor beta chains from one sample in a study of control samples from healthy donors and cancer patients. The protocol was immunoSEQ multiplex PCR, while the TCRdb copy is restricted to in-frame clones and leaves out a portion. The sample has over 150,000 clones, roughly 94% seen once. The specimen was PBMCs. These TCRs come from a man in his 60s with colorectal cancer. Both conserved end residues are part of each CDR3.

CASSIESLPNTEAFF TRBV19
CAWNAGGARVEQFF TRBV30
CASSTGQGDPYGYTF TRBV5-1
CATGHRRTLNTEAFF TRBV19
CASSPLSRGGDTIYF TRBV18
CASSSSYTGELFF TRBV6-2/TRBV6-3
CASSSRTGAYGYTF TRBV7-2
CASSPAATNEKLFF TRBV7-9
CASSYSTGLYSNQPQHF TRBV6-2/TRBV6-3
CASSEGDRSHNEKLFF TRBV2
CSVVLAAANTGELFF TRBV29-1
CASSIGQGAVMGAKNIQYF TRBV19
CASSQGEYGYTF TRBV3-1/TRBV3-2
CASSEAPMLGQYF TRBV2
CASSESGFLMNTEAFF TRBV2
CASSRQRNTEAFF TRBV6-5
CASSQDRGSTDTQYF TRBV4-1
CATSEDTGAGELFF TRBV24-1
CAIRDRDGHEQYF TRBV10-3
CASSLPDRNIQYF TRBV28
CASSSVGVSTDTQYF TRBV6-5
CASSEHRAQETQYF TRBV2
CASSLTLLANYGYTF TRBV5-1
CASILGTDYYGYTF TRBV6-1
CASSGLANEQFF TRBV19
CASSRALGLNTEAFF TRBV19
CAITGGTGPAGTLHF TRBV10-3
CASSQEAGGLTGELFF TRBV3-1/TRBV3-2
CAWAGTGVGELFF TRBV30
CASRGTGGNYGYTF TRBV2
CASSLTAGSPYNEQFF TRBV11-1
CASSLTSGGTGELFF TRBV27
CASSLAEGGGADTQYF TRBV5-1
CASSPKGRLGYEQYF TRBV27
CASSPLLGGIKAFF TRBV4-1
CASRLRPGQGTEAFF TRBV27
CASSIFSKGQETQYF TRBV19
CASSGEKLFF TRBV7-9
CASSYLDRGHTGELFF TRBV6-2/TRBV6-3
CASSDRSGYTF TRBV19
CATSAGTQSPLHF TRBV24-1
CASSFKGVDTQYF TRBV11-3
CASSRTGYNEQFF TRBV25-1
CASSTTGPGELFF TRBV6-5